This is a list of T cell receptor beta chains from one sample in a study of blood T cell repertoires in COVID-19. Repertoires were generated with immunoSEQ multiplex PCR, while TCRdb's copy carries only in-frame clones and drops some. The top ten hold 3% to 4.5% of the sample, which has hundreds of thousands of clones, roughly 84% seen once. Sequencing was done on a sample of peripheral blood. The receptor set was obtained from an elderly woman with acute or convalescent COVID-19. Each CDR3 is given with its conserved first and last residue. The D gene is left open where the match is weak. Rows give clone size only sometimes, using once, few, many, or a class for an expanded clone.

J: TRBJ2-7
D: .
size: .
V: TRBV24-1
DNA: TGTGCCACCAGTGATGGGAGTCTCTACGAGCAGTACTTC
CDR3: CATSDGSLYEQYF

J: TRBJ1-1
D: TRBD1
size: .
V: TRBV7-2
DNA: TGTGCCAGCAGCCCAGGGACAGCGAACACTGAAGCTTTCTTT
CDR3: CASSPGTANTEAFF

J: TRBJ2-7
D: TRBD1
size: once
V: TRBV28
DNA: TGTGCCAGCAGTTCCGACAGGGGCATTTTCTTC
CDR3: CASSSDRGIFF

J: TRBJ1-5
D: .
size: .
V: TRBV6-5
DNA: TGTGCCAGCAGGAACTGGACAGATCAGCCCCAGCATTTT
CDR3: CASRNWTDQPQHF

J: TRBJ1-6
D: TRBD1
size: .
V: TRBV7-9
DNA: TGTGCCAGCAGCTTAGGGACAGGGGGCCGATCACCCCTCCACTTT
CDR3: CASSLGTGGRSPLHF

J: TRBJ2-1
D: .
size: .
V: TRBV3-1/TRBV3-2
DNA: TGTGCCAGCAGCCGCCGGGACTCCAACTACAATGAGCAGTTCTTC
CDR3: CASSRRDSNYNEQFF

J: TRBJ2-5
D: TRBD2
size: .
V: TRBV14
DNA: TGTGCCAGCAGCCAAGGGCGGGGCCGCCCGGGAGGCCAGTACTTC
CDR3: CASSQGRGRPGGQYF

J: TRBJ1-6
D: TRBD1
size: .
V: TRBV5-1
DNA: TGCGCCAGCAGCTGGGCGGGGGGACAGACAACAAATTCACCCCTCCACTTT
CDR3: CASSWAGGQTTNSPLHF

J: TRBJ1-2
D: TRBD1
size: .
V: TRBV19
DNA: TGTGCCAGTAGTATAGGGACAGGGATCTATGGCTACACCTTC
CDR3: CASSIGTGIYGYTF

J: TRBJ1-1
D: .
size: .
V: TRBV7-9
DNA: TGTGCCAGCAGCTCCCAACTCAACACTGAAGCTTTCTTT
CDR3: CASSSQLNTEAFF

J: TRBJ1-2
D: TRBD1
size: .
V: TRBV9
DNA: TGTGCCAGCAGCCCGCAGGGGGACTATGGCTACACCTTC
CDR3: CASSPQGDYGYTF

J: TRBJ2-2
D: .
size: .
V: TRBV25-1
DNA: TGTGCCAGCAGTGATCCACATTTGAACACCGGGGAGCTGTTTTTT
CDR3: CASSDPHLNTGELFF

J: TRBJ2-7
D: .
size: .
V: TRBV28
DNA: TGTGCCAGCAGTTTATGGAACAGCTCCTACGAGCAGTACTTC
CDR3: CASSLWNSSYEQYF

J: TRBJ1-3
D: .
size: .
V: TRBV18
DNA: TGTGCCAGCTCTCGAATCTCCGGGCACAGGGAAGAAAACACCATATATTTT
CDR3: CASSRISGHREENTIYF